The 25 T cell receptor beta chains listed next were all sequenced from one sample in a study of OX40 agonist ivuxolimab in advanced cancers. Assay used: immunoSEQ multiplex PCR; TCRdb lists only in-frame clones, some missing. The sample holds 100,000 or so clones, roughly 95% seen once. Sequenced material: CD4+ or CD8+ T cells sorted from blood, taken in a trial of the OX40 agonist ivuxolimab. Source of these receptors: an adult with an advanced solid tumor such as melanoma, head and neck, liver or kidney cancer.

This chain uses TRBV7-3 with TRBJ2-3; TRBD2 matches 10 bases. This CDR3 is 14 amino acids long. The V and J ends lost 5 bases and 4 bases, in that order; junction bases with no gene match: 3. Per the germline V gene, CDR1 is SGHTA and CDR2 is FQGTGA. The CDR3 region is CASSPAGGPDTQYF. The CDR3, as DNA: TGTGCCAGCAGCCCAGCGGGAGGGCCAGATACGCAGTATTTT. The full variable domain, completed using reference TRBV7-3 and TRBJ2-3, is GAGVSQTPSNKVTEKGKYVELRCDPISGHTALYWYRQSLGQGPEFLIYFQGTGAADDSGLPNDRFFAVRPEGSVSTLKIQRTERGDSAVYLCASSPAGGPDTQYFGPGTRLTVL.

The rearrangement joins TRBV7-8 to TRBJ1-1; D remains ambiguous. There are 13 residues in the CDR3. CDR1 and CDR2 from the germline V gene are SGHVS and FQNEAQ. The ends were cut back, 5 bases at V and 7 bases at J, with 14 bases in the middle. CDR3 DNA: TGTGCCAGCAGCCCCATGACAATCAGTGAAGCTTTCTTT. Its translation is CASSPMTISEAFF. The whole variable domain, remainder taken from reference TRBV7-8 and TRBJ1-1, is GAGVSQSPRYKVAKRGQDVALRCDPISGHVSLFWYQQALGQGPEFLTYFQNEAQLDKSGLPSDRFFAERPEGSVSTLKIQRTQQEDSAVYLCASSPMTISEAFFGQGTRLTVV.

The gene calls are TRBV19 and TRBJ1-5; D is uncertain. The V gene's germline CDR1 is LNHDA and CDR2 SQIVND (reference sequence). This CDR3 has 15 residues. Trimming stripped 3 bases from V and 4 bases from J, with 13 bases between. The CDR3 coding sequence is TGTGCCAGTAGTATCCAAGACAACCCGAATCAGCCCCAGCATTTT. Encoded protein: CASSIQDNPNQPQHF.

CDR3 nucleotide sequence: TGTGCCAGCAGCTCCCTTGGGGAACAAGAGACCCAGTACTTC. The encoded protein is CASSSLGEQETQYF. The V and J genes are TRBV7-2 and TRBJ2-5; D not certain. V was pared by 4 bases and J by 2 bases, with 11 bases between. CDR1 is SGHTA, CDR2 FQGNSA, per germline. CDR3 size: 14 residues. The full variable domain, its missing parts supplied by reference TRBV7-2 and TRBJ2-5, is GAGVSQSPSNKVTEKGKDVELRCDPISGHTALYWYRQSLGQGLEFLIYFQGNSAPDKSGLPSDRFSAERTGGSVSTLTIQRTQQEDSAVYLCASSSLGEQETQYFGPGTRLLVL.

This clone was seen once. The chain uses TRBV19 and TRBJ2-1; D is unclear. V was trimmed by 0 bases and J by 3 bases, leaving 3 bases between them. This CDR3 contains 13 residues. Germline loops: CDR1 LNHDA, CDR2 SQIVND (reference sequence). This CDR3 is CASSIDRYNEQFF. As DNA, the CDR3 is TGTGCCAGTAGTATAGATCGCTACAATGAGCAGTTCTTC.

The chain uses TRBV29-1 and TRBJ1-1; D may be TRBD1 (5 bases). The CDR3 has 13 amino acids. The germline gives CDR1 SQVTM, CDR2 ANQGSEA. V lost 3 bases, J lost 3 bases, and 11 bases lay in between. CDR3 protein: CSVDTGSDTEAFF. The CDR3 nucleotides read TGCAGCGTTGATACAGGCTCGGACACTGAAGCTTTCTTT.

The CDR3 DNA is TGTGCCAGTAGTATCTGGGGGCATAGCAATCAGCCCCAGCATTTT. Protein: CASSIWGHSNQPQHF. The rearrangement joins TRBV19 to TRBJ1-5; TRBD1 might be the D (6 bases). Germline CDR1 is LNHDA and CDR2 is SQIVND (reference sequence). CDR3 size: 15 residues. V lost 3 bases and J 0 bases, leaving 9 bases between the germline ends.

This chain connects TRBV7-9 to TRBJ2-1; D remains unclear. The CDR3 sequence is 12 residues long. Germline V gives CDR1 SEHNR, CDR2 FQNEAQ (reference sequence). Trimming cost V 5 bases and J 2 bases, with 4 bases left between them. CDR3 DNA sequence: TGTGCCAGCAGCCCAACCTACAATGAGCAGTTCTTC. It specifies CASSPTYNEQFF.

The V and J genes are TRBV7-9 and TRBJ2-1; 8 positions match TRBD2. This CDR3 region has 15 residues. Trimming at V came to 1 base and at J to 3 bases, leaving 2 bases not matched to a gene. Germline assignment: CDR1 SEHNR and CDR2 FQNEAQ (reference sequence). CDR3 residues: CASSLVTSDYNEQFF. Written as DNA, the CDR3 is TGTGCCAGCAGCTTAGTGACTAGCGACTACAATGAGCAGTTCTTC.

The V gene is TRBV5-1, the J gene TRBJ2-3; D is unclear. Germline-derived CDR1 and CDR2 are SGHRS and YFSETQ. Trimming left V 4 bases short and J 4 bases short, with 16 bases between. The CDR3 runs to 15 residues. Here the CDR3 DNA reads TGCGCCAGCAGCCCGTGGGCCGCCGGCGCAGATACGCAGTATTTT. Amino acid sequence: CASSPWAAGADTQYF.

V is TRBV11-1 and J is TRBJ2-1, with 7 bases identical to TRBD1. Looked up from germline, CDR1 is SGHAT and CDR2 is FQDESV (reference sequence). The CDR3 extends over 16 amino acids. V shed 2 bases and J 8 bases; nucleotides not matched to a gene: 12. The CDR3 DNA reads TGTGCCAGCAGCTTAACGGTAGGGGGCGGAGGTGATGAGCAGTTCTTC. Its translation is CASSLTVGGGGDEQFF.

This chain links TRBV6-6 with TRBJ2-7, with D possibly called TRBD1 or TRBD2 (5 bases each). The CDR3 covers 14 residues. CDR1 and CDR2 (germline): MNHNY, SVGAGI (reference sequence). V was clipped by 4 bases and J by 5 bases, with 15 bases between them. The CDR3 protein is CASSFTREIDEQYF. CDR3 in DNA: TGTGCCAGCAGTTTCACCAGGGAGATCGACGAGCAGTACTTC.

V and J are TRBV6-5 and TRBJ2-1; a possible D gene is TRBD1 (6 bases). Trimming took 5 bases from V and 4 from J, leaving 6 bases between them. The CDR3 contains 12 residues. The germline V gene encodes CDR1 MNHEY and CDR2 SVGAGI. The CDR3 DNA follows: TGTGCCAGCAGTCAGGGGTACAATGAGCAGTTCTTC. This encodes CASSQGYNEQFF.

The V gene is TRBV19, the J gene TRBJ2-1; a possible D gene is TRBD2 (6 bases). V lost 5 bases, J lost 6 bases, and 14 bases lay in between. There are 14 residues in the CDR3. Germline lookup yields CDR1 LNHDA and CDR2 SQIVND (reference sequence). The DNA of the CDR3 is TGTGCCAGTAGTCCCTGGGACTCTTCCAATGAGCAGTTCTTC. This sequence encodes CASSPWDSSNEQFF.

The CDR3 protein is CASSQEAGSLYNEQFF. The CDR3 DNA reads TGCGCCAGCAGCCAAGAAGCAGGGAGCTTATACAATGAGCAGTTCTTC. The chain carries TRBV4-1 and TRBJ2-1; possibly TRBD1 or TRBD2 for D (5 bases each). Deletions cut 0 bases from V and 4 bases from J, with 13 bases between. Germline CDR1 is MGHRA and CDR2 is YSYEKL. This CDR3 is 16 amino acids long.

The rearrangement uses TRBV5-1 and TRBJ1-1; 9 bases agree with TRBD1. Germline loops: CDR1 SGHRS, CDR2 YFSETQ. This CDR3 contains 15 residues. Unmatched junction bases numbered 10, after V lost 3 bases and J lost 7 bases. The CDR3 reads CASSSVPGQGHEAFF. DNA of the CDR3: TGCGCCAGCAGCTCCGTCCCGGGACAGGGCCATGAAGCTTTCTTT.

The V and J genes are TRBV5-4 and TRBJ2-7; D is unresolved. Germline assignment: CDR1 SGHNT and CDR2 YYREEE (reference sequence). The V and J ends lost 4 bases and 0 bases respectively, with 2 bases between them. The CDR3 contains 11 residues. The CDR3: CASSRSYEQYF. CDR3 bases: TGTGCCAGCAGCCGCTCCTACGAGCAGTACTTC.

This chain joins TRBV7-2 and TRBJ2-7; no firm D call. The CDR3 is made up of 14 amino acids. Germline V gene sequence: CDR1 SGHTA, CDR2 FQGNSA. V lost 1 base and J 7 bases, leaving 14 bases between the germline ends. The CDR3 region is CASSLVASAGEQYF. For the CDR3, the DNA is TGTGCCAGCAGCTTAGTTGCCTCCGCCGGTGAGCAGTACTTC.

The chain carries TRBV5-1 and TRBJ2-7; D unclear. V was trimmed by 0 bases and J by 6 bases, leaving 19 bases between them. Germline CDR1 and CDR2: SGHRS and YFSETQ. CDR3 length: 16 residues. CDR3 nucleotide sequence: TGCGCCAGCAGCTTGGGGGCACCGGAAAAACTAACCGAGCAGTACTTC. This translates into CASSLGAPEKLTEQYF.

The chain joins TRBV28 to TRBJ1-6; 8 bases are a match to TRBD1. Germline loops: CDR1 MDHEN, CDR2 SYDVKM. J lost 10 bases, V lost 3 bases, and 8 bases had no gene match. There are 15 residues in the CDR3. The CDR3 coding sequence is TGTGCCAGCAGTTTCAAGGGCAGGGGGCTGTCACCCCTCCACTTT. It is translated as CASSFKGRGLSPLHF.

The V and J genes are TRBV9 and TRBJ2-7; possibly TRBD2 for D (5 bases). CDR3 length equals 14 residues. Germline CDR1 is SGDLS and CDR2 is YYNGEE. Trimming removed 0 bases at V and 2 bases at J, with 9 bases between. CDR3 in amino acids: CASSVAGDTYEQYF. Written as DNA, the CDR3 is TGTGCCAGCAGCGTAGCCGGGGATACCTACGAGCAGTACTTC.

This chain joins TRBV5-8 and TRBJ1-1; no firm D call. The CDR3 is 13 amino acids. Trimming took off 1 base at V and 1 base at J, with 5 bases between the two ends. Germline CDR1 SGHTS, CDR2 YDEGEE. The CDR3 is CASSLTANTEAFF. The CDR3 nucleotides are TGTGCCAGCAGCTTGACAGCGAACACTGAAGCTTTCTTT.

The chain couples TRBV6-1 to TRBJ1-1; TRBD1 aligns across 9 bases. In germline, CDR1 is MNHNS, CDR2 SASEGT. This CDR3 comprises 15 residues. V shed 6 bases, J shed 10 bases, and the junction held 15 bases outside the gene matches. In DNA form, the CDR3 reads TGTGCCAGCAGCATACCGGGACAGGGAAGTTCGGCAGCTTTCTTT. Encoded protein: CASSIPGQGSSAAFF.

The chain carries TRBV7-9 and TRBJ2-5, with 9 bases matching TRBD1. Near its end, the DNA agrees better with TRBJ2-7, so the J call may be wrong. Per the germline V gene, CDR1 is SEHNR and CDR2 is FQNEAQ (reference sequence). The CDR3 is 13 amino acids. The CDR3 reads CASSSTGGDEQYF. The CDR3 nucleotides read TGTGCCAGCAGCTCGACAGGGGGGGACGAGCAGTACTTC.

The rearrangement uses TRBV2 and TRBJ2-3; D possibly corresponds to TRBD1 (6 bases). Germline CDR1 reads SNHLY; CDR2 reads FYNNEI. This CDR3 has 16 residues. Deletions cut 6 bases from V and 2 bases from J, with 18 bases between. The CDR3 sequence: CASSLLGRGTTDTQYF. The CDR3 region has the DNA TGTGCCAGCAGCCTACTGGGAAGGGGGACCACAGATACGCAGTATTTT.